This is a list of T cell receptor beta chains from one sample in a study of cytomegalovirus exposure and HLA in healthy donors. The data were produced by immunoSEQ multiplex PCR, yet TCRdb's version contains in-frame clones alone and is incomplete. Here the sample spans about 140,000 clones, 68% being singletons. Sequences were obtained from PBMCs. The receptors shown here come from a man aged 55-75 years in good health and CMV-seronegative. The CDR3 runs from the conserved cysteine through the conserved F or W. D genes are given only for firm matches. Part of the rows lack a size; the others show once, few, many or a class for expanded clones.

J gene: TRBJ1-1
clone size: -
D gene: -
V gene: TRBV27
CDR3 DNA: TGTGCCAGCAGTTCCCGGGGAGTTGGGGGGGAATTAGAAAGGGCTTTCTTT
CDR3 protein: CASSSRGVGGELERAFF

J gene: TRBJ1-5
clone size: -
D gene: -
V gene: TRBV7-2
CDR3 DNA: TGTGCCAGCAGCCCAACGGGGCAGCCCCAGCATTTT
CDR3 protein: CASSPTGQPQHF

J gene: TRBJ2-1
clone size: -
D gene: TRBD2
V gene: TRBV27
CDR3 DNA: TGTGCCAGCAGTTTAGAGGCTAGCGGGGACCAAAGCTCCTACAATGAGCAGTTCTTC
CDR3 protein: CASSLEASGDQSSYNEQFF

J gene: TRBJ2-1
clone size: -
D gene: TRBD2
V gene: TRBV6-4
CDR3 DNA: TGTGCCAGCAGTGACTCCCCCCTACTAGCGGGAGGGGGGAATGAGCAGTTCTTC
CDR3 protein: CASSDSPLLAGGGNEQFF

J gene: TRBJ2-7
clone size: -
D gene: TRBD2
V gene: TRBV7-9
CDR3 DNA: TGTGCCAGCAGCCCCCGCCTAGCGGGAGCGCACCACGAGCAGTACTTC
CDR3 protein: CASSPRLAGAHHEQYF

J gene: TRBJ2-7
clone size: -
D gene: -
V gene: TRBV6-1
CDR3 DNA: TGTGCCAGCAGTCCTCCCTCGTACGAGCAGTACTTC
CDR3 protein: CASSPPSYEQYF

J gene: TRBJ1-1
clone size: few
D gene: -
V gene: TRBV11-2
CDR3 DNA: TGTGCCAGCAGCTCGAACTCGGGACTAAACGAAGCTTTCTTT
CDR3 protein: CASSSNSGLNEAFF

J gene: TRBJ2-7
clone size: once
D gene: TRBD2
V gene: TRBV27
CDR3 DNA: TGTGCCAGCAGTTTGTCGATTAGGGAGGGGTCGGCCCTCTACGAGCAGTACTTC
CDR3 protein: CASSLSIREGSALYEQYF

J gene: TRBJ2-7
clone size: -
D gene: -
V gene: TRBV27
CDR3 DNA: TGTGCCAGCATCCTACAGGGTCCCCTAAACGAGCAGTACTTC
CDR3 protein: CASILQGPLNEQYF

J gene: TRBJ1-1
clone size: -
D gene: -
V gene: TRBV10-3
CDR3 DNA: TGTGCCATCAGTGTCCAAGGGGCTGAAGCTTTCTTT
CDR3 protein: CAISVQGAEAFF

J gene: TRBJ2-3
clone size: -
D gene: -
V gene: TRBV5-6
CDR3 DNA: TGTGCCAGCAGCTCCGCTGCCCGCGGCCCGCATTTT
CDR3 protein: CASSSAARGPHF

J gene: TRBJ2-1
clone size: -
D gene: -
V gene: TRBV9
CDR3 DNA: TGTGCCAGCAGCCTTACTGGGGGGAGAGGCCCCGGCTCCTACAATGAGCAGTTCTTC
CDR3 protein: CASSLTGGRGPGSYNEQFF

J gene: TRBJ2-3
clone size: -
D gene: -
V gene: TRBV7-9
CDR3 DNA: TGTGCCAGCAGCTTCCGGGTCACAGATACGCAGTATTTT
CDR3 protein: CASSFRVTDTQYF

J gene: TRBJ2-3
clone size: -
D gene: TRBD2
V gene: TRBV6-6
CDR3 DNA: TGTGCCAGCAGTGCGGGACTAGCGGGACGGTATACGCAGTATTTT
CDR3 protein: CASSAGLAGRYTQYF

J gene: TRBJ1-1
clone size: -
D gene: TRBD1
V gene: TRBV2
CDR3 DNA: TGTGCCACCGTGACCGGGACAGGGGAAACTGAAGCTTTCTTT
CDR3 protein: CATVTGTGETEAFF

J gene: TRBJ1-1
clone size: -
D gene: TRBD1
V gene: TRBV27
CDR3 DNA: TGTGCCAGCAGGGGACAGGCGAACACTGAAGCTTTCTTT
CDR3 protein: CASRGQANTEAFF

J gene: TRBJ1-5
clone size: -
D gene: -
V gene: TRBV28
CDR3 DNA: TGTGCCAGCAGTCCCCCTGGGGGGTTGGGTCAGCCCCAGCATTTT
CDR3 protein: CASSPPGGLGQPQHF

J gene: TRBJ1-1
clone size: -
D gene: -
V gene: TRBV6-5
CDR3 DNA: TGTGCCAGCAGTTACTCAAGGGAACGGGGTGAAGCTTTCTTT
CDR3 protein: CASSYSRERGEAFF

J gene: TRBJ2-1
clone size: -
D gene: -
V gene: TRBV7-9
CDR3 DNA: TGTGCCAGCAGCTTTGTCAGGGGCTACAATGAGCAGTTCTTC
CDR3 protein: CASSFVRGYNEQFF

J gene: TRBJ2-7
clone size: -
D gene: TRBD2
V gene: TRBV4-2
CDR3 DNA: TGTGCCAGCAGCCAAGGACTAGCGGGAGGGCCCGCCTACGAGCAGTACTTC
CDR3 protein: CASSQGLAGGPAYEQYF

J gene: TRBJ1-2
clone size: -
D gene: -
V gene: TRBV27
CDR3 DNA: TGTGCCAGCAGTGTCACTCAGGGTCTGGGAACTGGCTATGGCTACACCTTC
CDR3 protein: CASSVTQGLGTGYGYTF

J gene: TRBJ1-1
clone size: -
D gene: TRBD1
V gene: TRBV28
CDR3 DNA: TGTGCCAGCAGTTTATTCGGGACAGAAAACACTGAAGCTTTCTTT
CDR3 protein: CASSLFGTENTEAFF

J gene: TRBJ2-3
clone size: -
D gene: -
V gene: TRBV9
CDR3 DNA: TGTGCCAGCAGCGTAGAGGCAGGGGGGAAGGATACGCAGTATTTT
CDR3 protein: CASSVEAGGKDTQYF

J gene: TRBJ2-3
clone size: -
D gene: -
V gene: TRBV19
CDR3 DNA: TGTGCCAGTAGTATTGGAGGGAGGTGGGATACGCAGTATTTT
CDR3 protein: CASSIGGRWDTQYF

J gene: TRBJ1-2
clone size: -
D gene: -
V gene: TRBV28
CDR3 DNA: TGTGCCAGCAGTTTGGGGGCAGGGCGCGGCTATGGCTACACCTTC
CDR3 protein: CASSLGAGRGYGYTF

J gene: TRBJ2-6
clone size: -
D gene: TRBD2
V gene: TRBV28
CDR3 DNA: TGTGCCAGCAGTTTATGGAGGAGCCTAGCGGGACGCTTCTCTGGGGCCAACGTCCTGACTTTC
CDR3 protein: CASSLWRSLAGRFSGANVLTF

J gene: TRBJ2-1
clone size: few
D gene: TRBD2
V gene: TRBV7-3
CDR3 DNA: TGTGCCAGCAGCCCGGGCCTAGCGGGAGGGAATGAGCAGTTCTTC
CDR3 protein: CASSPGLAGGNEQFF

J gene: TRBJ2-3
clone size: -
D gene: TRBD2
V gene: TRBV5-1
CDR3 DNA: TGCGCCAGCAGCTCAACCGGGACTAGCGGGACTGTCACAGATACGCAGTATTTT
CDR3 protein: CASSSTGTSGTVTDTQYF

J gene: TRBJ1-5
clone size: -
D gene: -
V gene: TRBV6-5
CDR3 DNA: TGTGCCAGCAGTTACTCGGGGGCGGGGGGCAATCAGCCCCAGCATTTT
CDR3 protein: CASSYSGAGGNQPQHF

J gene: TRBJ2-2
clone size: few
D gene: TRBD2
V gene: TRBV5-1
CDR3 DNA: TGCGCCAGCAGGACTAGCGGGAGGTTGGACACCGGGGAGCTGTTTTTT
CDR3 protein: CASRTSGRLDTGELFF

J gene: TRBJ2-1
clone size: -
D gene: TRBD1
V gene: TRBV19
CDR3 DNA: TGTGCCAGTAGTCCCGGACAGGGAGATGAGCAGTTCTTC
CDR3 protein: CASSPGQGDEQFF

J gene: TRBJ1-1
clone size: -
D gene: -
V gene: TRBV9
CDR3 DNA: TGTGCCAGCAGCGTAGGGCACAGATCGAACACTGAAGCTTTCTTT
CDR3 protein: CASSVGHRSNTEAFF

J gene: TRBJ2-7
clone size: -
D gene: TRBD2
V gene: TRBV15
CDR3 DNA: TGTGCCACCAGCGCCCCGACTAGCGGGAGGGCCACTATTTCCTACGAGCAGTACTTC
CDR3 protein: CATSAPTSGRATISYEQYF

J gene: TRBJ1-5
clone size: once
D gene: -
V gene: TRBV6-5
CDR3 DNA: TGTGCCAGCAGTCCGACAGGCCCCAATCAGCCCCAGCATTTT
CDR3 protein: CASSPTGPNQPQHF

J gene: TRBJ2-2
clone size: -
D gene: -
V gene: TRBV10-2
CDR3 DNA: TGCGCCAGCACCCCCGGGGGTTCCACCGGGGAGCTGTTTTTT
CDR3 protein: CASTPGGSTGELFF

J gene: TRBJ1-1
clone size: -
D gene: -
V gene: TRBV9
CDR3 DNA: TGTGCCAGCAGCCTACCGGGGGCTGAAGCTTTCTTT
CDR3 protein: CASSLPGAEAFF

J gene: TRBJ1-2
clone size: -
D gene: TRBD1
V gene: TRBV28
CDR3 DNA: TGTGCCAGCAGTACCACACAGGGGGCGAATATTCATGGCTACACCTTC
CDR3 protein: CASSTTQGANIHGYTF